This T cell receptor beta chain was recorded in a study of CD8 T cells in ankylosing spondylitis. Findings and caveats of the study: Within peripheral blood, clones linked to disease were CD8+ and relatively rare. The study identified a TCR beta motif of about eight highly homologous variants that appeared characteristic of ankylosing spondylitis blood.

As the method for making TCR beta libraries, quantitative 5'-RACE with molecular barcodes was used. TCRdb fed the 5' RACE reads into MiXCR, producing one record per CDR3 protein. In the table there are roughly 230,000 distinct CDR3 sequences, roughly 18% of which are singletons. On this clonotype: Its antigen is as yet unknown.

The CDR3 sequence is 16 residues long. Germline trimming cut 6 bases from V and 0 bases from J; bases unmatched to any gene: 12. The V gene's germline CDR1 is DFQATT and CDR2 SNEGSKA (reference sequence). Material for sequencing was blood, either unsorted or a sorted T cell fraction (not recorded which). This receptor was obtained from a male donor with ankylosing spondylitis or in good health (not recorded which). This chain connects TRBV20-1 to TRBJ2-5; 8 positions match TRBD2. The CDR3 loop reads CSASRSSGPYQETQYF. DNA for the CDR3: TGCAGTGCCAGTCGGTCTAGCGGGCCCTACCAAGAGACCCAGTACTTC.